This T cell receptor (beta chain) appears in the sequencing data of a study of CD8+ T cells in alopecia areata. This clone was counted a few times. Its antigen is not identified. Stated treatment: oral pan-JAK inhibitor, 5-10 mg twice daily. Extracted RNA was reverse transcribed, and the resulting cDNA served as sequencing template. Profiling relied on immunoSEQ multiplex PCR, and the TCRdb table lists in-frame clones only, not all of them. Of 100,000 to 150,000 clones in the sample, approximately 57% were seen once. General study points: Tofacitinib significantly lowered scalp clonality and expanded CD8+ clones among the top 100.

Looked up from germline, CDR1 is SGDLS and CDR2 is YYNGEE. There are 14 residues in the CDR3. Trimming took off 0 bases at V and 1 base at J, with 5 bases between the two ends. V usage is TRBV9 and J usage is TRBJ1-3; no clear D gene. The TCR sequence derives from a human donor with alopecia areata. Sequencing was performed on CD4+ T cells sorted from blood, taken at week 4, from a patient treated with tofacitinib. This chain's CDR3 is CASSVAVSGNTIYF. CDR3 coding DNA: TGTGCCAGCAGCGTAGCCGTATCTGGAAACACCATATATTTT.